The present entry profiles one T cell receptor beta chain with its context. The record originates from a study of blood T cell repertoires in COVID-19. Study at large: Samples of COVID-19 (acute and convalescent) were obtained from the United States, Italy and Spain.

The CDR3 contains 16 residues. Germline assignment: CDR1 SGHTA and CDR2 FQGNSA. V lost 0 bases, J lost 4 bases, and 5 bases stayed unmatched. Recruits, aged about 18 to 89 years, lived in roughly 22 US areas. Profiling relied on immunoSEQ multiplex PCR, and the TCRdb table lists in-frame clones only, not all of them. This table holds some 490,000 clones, 88% found once. The receptor was isolated from a woman in her sixties who had recovered from COVID-19. The chain employs TRBV7-2 and TRBJ2-1; 8 positions agree with TRBD2. Input material: PBMCs or T cells enriched from blood (not recorded which). The chain's CDR3 is CASSLASGGGYNEQFF. The DNA of the CDR3 is TGTGCCAGCAGCTTAGCGAGCGGGGGTGGGTACAATGAGCAGTTCTTC.